The present entry profiles one T cell receptor (beta chain) with its context. This sample stems from a study of control samples from healthy donors and cancer patients. Trimming removed 5 bases from V and 7 bases from J, with 9 bases in between. This CDR3 spans 12 amino acids. Germline CDR1 and CDR2: SGHAT and FQNNGV. Using immunoSEQ multiplex PCR, the repertoire was profiled, and TCRdb retains in-frame clones only, with some absent. The data contain tens of thousands of clones, roughly 86% of them singletons. The clonotype was recovered from a man aged 50-60 years with head and neck cancer. The sample consisted of PBMCs. This sequence joins TRBV11-2 and TRBJ2-1; unclear D gene. CDR3 nucleotides: TGTGCCAGCAGCCAGAGTCTTAATGAGCAGTTCTTC. It specifies CASSQSLNEQFF.